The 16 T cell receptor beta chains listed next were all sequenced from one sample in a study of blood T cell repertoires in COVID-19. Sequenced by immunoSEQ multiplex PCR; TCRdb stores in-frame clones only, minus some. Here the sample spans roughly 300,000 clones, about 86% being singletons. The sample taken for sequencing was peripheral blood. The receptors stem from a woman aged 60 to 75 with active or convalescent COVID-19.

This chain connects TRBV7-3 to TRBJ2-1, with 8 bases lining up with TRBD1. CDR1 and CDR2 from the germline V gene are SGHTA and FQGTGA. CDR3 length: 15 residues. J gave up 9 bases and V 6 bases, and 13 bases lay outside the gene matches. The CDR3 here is CASSPRMTGTGEQFF. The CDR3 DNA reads TGTGCCAGCAGTCCCAGGATGACGGGGACAGGTGAGCAGTTCTTC.

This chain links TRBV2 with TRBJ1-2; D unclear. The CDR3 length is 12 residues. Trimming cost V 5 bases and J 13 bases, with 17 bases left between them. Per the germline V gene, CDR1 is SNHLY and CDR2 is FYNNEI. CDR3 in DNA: TGTGCCAGCAGTTCCCCAACCCGCACTTCCACCTTC. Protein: CASSSPTRTSTF.

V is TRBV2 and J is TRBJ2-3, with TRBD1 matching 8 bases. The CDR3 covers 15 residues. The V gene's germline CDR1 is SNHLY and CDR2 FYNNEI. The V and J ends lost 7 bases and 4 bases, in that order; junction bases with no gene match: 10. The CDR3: CASTDGQGLADTQYF. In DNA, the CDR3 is TGTGCCAGCACGGACGGACAGGGTCTAGCAGATACGCAGTATTTT.

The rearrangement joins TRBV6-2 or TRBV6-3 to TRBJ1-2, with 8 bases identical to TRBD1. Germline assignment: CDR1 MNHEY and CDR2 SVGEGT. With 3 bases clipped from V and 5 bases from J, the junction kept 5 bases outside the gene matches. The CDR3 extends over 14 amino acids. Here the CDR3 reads CASSYQTGVYGYTF. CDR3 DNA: TGTGCCAGCAGTTATCAGACAGGGGTTTATGGCTACACCTTC.

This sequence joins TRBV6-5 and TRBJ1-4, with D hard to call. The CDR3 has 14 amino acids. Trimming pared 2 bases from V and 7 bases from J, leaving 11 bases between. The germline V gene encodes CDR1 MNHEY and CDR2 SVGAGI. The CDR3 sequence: CASSYGVRVEKLFF. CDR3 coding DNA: TGTGCCAGCAGTTACGGAGTGAGGGTTGAAAAACTGTTTTTT.

The CDR3 nucleotides are TGTGCCAGCAGCGTAGCTATACAGGGGAGCTATGGCTACACCTTC. It translates to CASSVAIQGSYGYTF. The genes are TRBV9 and TRBJ1-2; 7 positions match TRBD1. The trim removed 0 bases at V and 4 bases at J, leaving 6 bases unmatched. This CDR3 contains 15 residues. Germline loops: CDR1 SGDLS, CDR2 YYNGEE. Supplemented by reference TRBV9 and TRBJ1-2, the full variable domain reads DSGVTQTPKHLITATGQRVTLRCSPRSGDLSVYWYQQSLDQGLQFLIQYYNGEERAKGNILERFSAQQFPDLHSELNLSSLELGDSALYFCASSVAIQGSYGYTFGSGTRLTVV.

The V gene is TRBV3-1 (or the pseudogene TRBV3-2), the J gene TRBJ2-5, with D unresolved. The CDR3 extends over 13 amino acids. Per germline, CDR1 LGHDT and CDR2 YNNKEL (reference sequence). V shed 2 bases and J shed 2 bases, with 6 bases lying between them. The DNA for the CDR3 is TGTGCCAGCAGCCAAAGGAGACAAGAGACCCAGTACTTC. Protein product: CASSQRRQETQYF.

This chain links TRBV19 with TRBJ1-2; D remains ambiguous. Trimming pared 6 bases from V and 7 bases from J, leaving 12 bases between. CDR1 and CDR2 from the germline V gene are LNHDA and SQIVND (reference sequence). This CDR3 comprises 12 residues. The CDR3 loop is CASRVLGVGYTF. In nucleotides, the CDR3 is TGTGCCAGTAGAGTCCTCGGGGTTGGCTACACCTTC. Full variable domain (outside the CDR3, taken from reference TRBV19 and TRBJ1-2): DGGITQSPKYLFRKEGQNVTLSCEQNLNHDAMYWYRQDPGQGLRLIYYSQIVNDFQKGDIAEGYSVSREKKESFPLTVTSAQKNPTAFYLCASRVLGVGYTFGSGTRLTVV.

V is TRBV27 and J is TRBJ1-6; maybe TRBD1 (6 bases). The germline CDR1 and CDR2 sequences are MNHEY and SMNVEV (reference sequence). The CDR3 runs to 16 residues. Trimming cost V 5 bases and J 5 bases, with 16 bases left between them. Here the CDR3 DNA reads TGTGCCAGCAGTCAGCTACAGGGTTTGGATAATTCACCCCTCCACTTT. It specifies CASSQLQGLDNSPLHF.

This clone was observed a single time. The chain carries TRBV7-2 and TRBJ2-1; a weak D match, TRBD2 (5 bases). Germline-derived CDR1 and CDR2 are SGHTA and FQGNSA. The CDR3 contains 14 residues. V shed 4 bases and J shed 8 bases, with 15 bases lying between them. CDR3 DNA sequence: TGTGCCAGCAGCTCCGGGGTAGCAGTCGATGAGCAGTTCTTC. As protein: CASSSGVAVDEQFF.

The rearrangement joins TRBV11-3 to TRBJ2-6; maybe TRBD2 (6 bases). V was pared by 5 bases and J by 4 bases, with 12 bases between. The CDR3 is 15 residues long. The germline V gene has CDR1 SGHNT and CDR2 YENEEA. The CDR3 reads CASSPGEAGANVLTF. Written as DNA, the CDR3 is TGTGCCAGCAGCCCCGGGGAGGCCGGGGCCAACGTCCTGACTTTC.

CDR3 nucleotides: TGTGCCACCCGTCCGGCGGGTACAGTTTCTGGGAATGAAAAACTGTTTTTT. It codes for CATRPAGTVSGNEKLFF. The chain joins TRBV19 to TRBJ1-4; D gene ambiguous. Per germline, CDR1 LNHDA and CDR2 SQIVND (reference sequence). V lost 10 bases, J lost 5 bases, and 26 bases lay in between. The CDR3 loop spans 17 amino acids.

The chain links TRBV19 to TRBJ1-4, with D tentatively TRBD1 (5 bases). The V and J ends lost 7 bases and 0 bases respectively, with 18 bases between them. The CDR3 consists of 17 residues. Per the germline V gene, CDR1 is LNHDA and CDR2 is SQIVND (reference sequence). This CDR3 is CASKRGLTQTTNEKLFF. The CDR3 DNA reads TGTGCCAGTAAGCGGGGCTTAACCCAGACAACTAATGAAAAACTGTTTTTT.

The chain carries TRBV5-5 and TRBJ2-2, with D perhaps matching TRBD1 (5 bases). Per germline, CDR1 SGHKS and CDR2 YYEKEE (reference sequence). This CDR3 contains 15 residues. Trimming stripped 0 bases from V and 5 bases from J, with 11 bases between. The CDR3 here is CASSLVYQGTGELFF. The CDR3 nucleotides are TGTGCCAGCAGCTTGGTCTACCAGGGAACCGGGGAGCTGTTTTTT.

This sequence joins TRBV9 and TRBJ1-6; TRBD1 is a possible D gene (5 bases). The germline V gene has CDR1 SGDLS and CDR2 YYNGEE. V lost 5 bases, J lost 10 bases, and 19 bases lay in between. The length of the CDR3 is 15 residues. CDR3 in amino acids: CASSPLAGTGSPLHF. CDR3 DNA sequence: TGTGCCAGCAGTCCACTAGCGGGGACGGGGTCACCCCTCCACTTT.

CDR3 sequence: CASSQDRAGGSYEQYF. DNA for the CDR3: TGTGCCAGCAGCCAAGATCGGGCAGGGGGATCCTACGAGCAGTACTTC. The chain carries TRBV3-1 (or the pseudogene TRBV3-2) and TRBJ2-7, with 7 bases matching TRBD1. This CDR3 is built from 16 residues. The germline gives CDR1 LGHDT, CDR2 YNNKEL (reference sequence). V dropped 0 bases and J dropped 1; count of bases not matched to a gene: 6.